The rows below give T cell receptor beta chains drawn from one sample of a study of T cells in Graves' hyperthyroidism and ophthalmopathy. Each CDR3 protein gets one entry after TCRdb re-called the multiplex PCR reads with MiXCR. The sample contains around 420,000 distinct CDR3 sequences, about 13% of which appear only once. Sequenced input: blood. All receptors derive from a young woman with Graves' hyperthyroidism. Each CDR3 is given with its conserved first and last residue. A D gene is named only where the DNA matches it firmly. Expanded clones get a size class; other rows say once, few or many, or leave the size out.

clone_size j_call d_call v_call cdr3_nt cdr3_aa
many TRBJ1-1 - TRBV4-1 TGCGCCAGCAGCCAACCCAGGGAGGGGGGAACTGAAGCTTTCTTT CASSQPREGGTEAFF
few TRBJ1-5 TRBD1 TRBV18 TGTGCCAGCTCGAGACAGGGAGGACGGCCCCAGCATTTT CASSRQGGRPQHF
- TRBJ1-6 - TRBV20-1 TGCAGTGCTAGGGGGGCTGGCAATAATTCACCCCTCCACTTT CSARGAGNNSPLHF
few TRBJ2-1 TRBD1 TRBV28 TGTGCCAGCAGATCCGACAGGGACCTTGTTGTCTTC CASRSDRDLVVF
many TRBJ2-7 - TRBV29-1 TGCAGCGTTGAGCTTGACAGACCCTACGAGCAGTACTTC CSVELDRPYEQYF
few TRBJ1-5 TRBD1 TRBV7-2 TGTGCCAGCAGCTTCACAGGGGCGGGTCAGCCCCAGCATTTT CASSFTGAGQPQHF
many TRBJ2-7 - TRBV7-2 TGTGCCAGCAGCTTAGTGACCTACGAGCAGTACTTC CASSLVTYEQYF
many TRBJ2-7 - TRBV5-1 TGCGCCAGCAGCTTGGGAGAGGCAGGGATTGTCGAGCAGTACTTC CASSLGEAGIVEQYF
few TRBJ1-4 - TRBV28 TGTGCCAGCAGCTCGGCTGAAAAACTGTTTTTT CASSSAEKLFF
many TRBJ2-5 TRBD2 TRBV3-1 TGTGCCAGCAGCGCCGGGACTAGAGAGACCCAGTACTTC CASSAGTRETQYF
many TRBJ2-1 - TRBV20-1 TGCAGTGCTAAGGGGGGGGCTGATTACAATGAGCAGTTCTTC CSAKGGADYNEQFF
many TRBJ1-1 - TRBV27 TGTGCCAGCAGGACCAGGGGCACTGAAGCTTTCTTT CASRTRGTEAFF
many TRBJ1-5 - TRBV28 TGTGCCAGCAGTTTAATCTCAGGAAATCAGCCCCAGCATTTT CASSLISGNQPQHF
few TRBJ2-5 - TRBV9 TGTGCCAGCAGCGTAGGGGACTCCGTCCAAGAGACCCAGTACTTC CASSVGDSVQETQYF
many TRBJ2-7 - TRBV7-2 TGTGCCAGCAGCCCACGACTAGATAACTACGAGCAGTACTTC CASSPRLDNYEQYF
- TRBJ1-2 - TRBV12-3/TRBV12-4 TGTGCCAGCAGTTTCTCCTCACGAAACTATGGCTACACCTTC CASSFSSRNYGYTF
- TRBJ2-1 TRBD2 TRBV25-1 TGTGCCAGCGGTAGCGGGAAGCAGTTCTTC CASGSGKQFF